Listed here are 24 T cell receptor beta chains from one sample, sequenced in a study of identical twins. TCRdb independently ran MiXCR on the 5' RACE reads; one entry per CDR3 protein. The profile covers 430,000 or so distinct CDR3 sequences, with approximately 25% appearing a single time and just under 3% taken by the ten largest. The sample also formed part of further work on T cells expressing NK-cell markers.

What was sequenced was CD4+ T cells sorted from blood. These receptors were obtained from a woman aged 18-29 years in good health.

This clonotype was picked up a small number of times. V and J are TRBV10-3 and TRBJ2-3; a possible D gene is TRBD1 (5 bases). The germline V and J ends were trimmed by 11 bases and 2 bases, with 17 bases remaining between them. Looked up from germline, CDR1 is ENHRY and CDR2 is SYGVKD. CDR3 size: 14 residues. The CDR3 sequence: CASTPGHLTDTQYF. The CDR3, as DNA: TGTGCCTCAACGCCAGGACATCTCACAGATACGCAGTATTTT.

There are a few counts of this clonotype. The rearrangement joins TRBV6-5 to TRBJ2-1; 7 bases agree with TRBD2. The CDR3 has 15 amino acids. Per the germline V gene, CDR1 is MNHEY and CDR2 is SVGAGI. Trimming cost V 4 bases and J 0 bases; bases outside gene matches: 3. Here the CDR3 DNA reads TGTGCCAGCAGTTGGACTAGTCGCTCCTACAATGAGCAGTTCTTC. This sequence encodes CASSWTSRSYNEQFF.

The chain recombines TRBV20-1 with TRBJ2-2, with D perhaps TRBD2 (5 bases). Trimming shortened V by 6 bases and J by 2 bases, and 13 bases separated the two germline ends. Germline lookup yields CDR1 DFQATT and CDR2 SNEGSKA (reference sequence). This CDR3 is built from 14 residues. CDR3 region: CSAAGNLNTGELFF. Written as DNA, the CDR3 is TGCAGTGCGGCCGGGAACCTTAACACCGGGGAGCTGTTTTTT.

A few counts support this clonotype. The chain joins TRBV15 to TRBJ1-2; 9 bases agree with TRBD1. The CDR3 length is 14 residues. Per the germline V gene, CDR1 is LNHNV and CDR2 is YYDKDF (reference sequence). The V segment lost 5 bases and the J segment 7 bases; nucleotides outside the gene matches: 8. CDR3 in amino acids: CATSPRDRVTGYTF. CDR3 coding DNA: TGTGCCACCAGCCCTCGGGACAGGGTGACTGGCTACACCTTC.

The CDR3 DNA follows: TGTGCCACCAGCAGAGTCCCCCAGGGGAACACTGAAGCTTTCTTT. Residues: CATSRVPQGNTEAFF. The chain has TRBV15 and TRBJ1-1; D may be TRBD1 (5 bases). The CDR3 loop spans 15 amino acids. Germline assignment: CDR1 LNHNV and CDR2 YYDKDF (reference sequence). The V end was cut by 1 base, the J end by 1 base, with 10 bases between.

The CDR3 DNA follows: TGTGCCAGCACACCCTTGGGGGGGGGACTAGCTAGAGATACGCAGTATTTT. Translation: CASTPLGGGLARDTQYF. J is TRBJ2-3 and V is TRBV12-3 or TRBV12-4; 9 bases are shared with TRBD2. The CDR3 has 17 amino acids. With 7 bases clipped from V and 5 bases from J, the junction kept 16 bases outside the gene matches.

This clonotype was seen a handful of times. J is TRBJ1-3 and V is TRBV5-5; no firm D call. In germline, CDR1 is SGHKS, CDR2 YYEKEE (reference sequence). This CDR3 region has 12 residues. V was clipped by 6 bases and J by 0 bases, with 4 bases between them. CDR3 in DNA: TGTGCCAGCAAAGACTCTGGAAACACCATATATTTT. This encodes CASKDSGNTIYF.

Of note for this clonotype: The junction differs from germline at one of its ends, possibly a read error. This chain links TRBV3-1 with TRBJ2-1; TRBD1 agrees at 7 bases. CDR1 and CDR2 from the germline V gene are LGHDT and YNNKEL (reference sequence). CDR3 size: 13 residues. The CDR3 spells CASSQGRDSSLKF. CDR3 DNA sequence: TGTGCCAGCAGCCAAGGCCGGGACAGCTCTTTGAAATTC.

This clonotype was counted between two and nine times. CDR3: CASSLLGTGVNEQFF. CDR3 coding DNA: TGTGCCAGCAGTCTATTGGGGACAGGGGTAAATGAGCAGTTCTTC. The chain uses TRBV5-5 and TRBJ2-1; 10 nucleotides line up with TRBD1. Germline V CDR1 and CDR2: SGHKS, YYEKEE (reference sequence). Unmatched junction bases numbered 9, after V lost 5 bases and J lost 7 bases. The CDR3 loop spans 15 amino acids.

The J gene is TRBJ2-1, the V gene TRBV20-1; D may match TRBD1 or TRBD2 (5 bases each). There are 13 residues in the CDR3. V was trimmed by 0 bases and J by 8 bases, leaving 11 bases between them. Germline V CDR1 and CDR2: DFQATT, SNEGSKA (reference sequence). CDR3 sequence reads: CSARDLTGHEQFF. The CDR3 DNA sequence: TGCAGTGCTAGAGATTTAACGGGACATGAGCAGTTCTTC.

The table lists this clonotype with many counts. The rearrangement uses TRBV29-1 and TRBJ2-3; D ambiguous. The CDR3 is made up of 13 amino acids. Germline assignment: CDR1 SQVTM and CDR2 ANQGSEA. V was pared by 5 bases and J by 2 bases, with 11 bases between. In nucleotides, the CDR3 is TGCAGCGTTAAATACACACACACAGATACGCAGTATTTT. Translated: CSVKYTHTDTQYF.

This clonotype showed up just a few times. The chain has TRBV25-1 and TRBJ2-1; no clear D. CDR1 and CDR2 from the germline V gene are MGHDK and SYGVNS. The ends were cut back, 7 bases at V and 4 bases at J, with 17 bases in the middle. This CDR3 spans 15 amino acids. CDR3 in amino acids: CASKLAGDQYNEQFF. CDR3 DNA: TGTGCCAGCAAACTCGCAGGAGACCAGTACAATGAGCAGTTCTTC.

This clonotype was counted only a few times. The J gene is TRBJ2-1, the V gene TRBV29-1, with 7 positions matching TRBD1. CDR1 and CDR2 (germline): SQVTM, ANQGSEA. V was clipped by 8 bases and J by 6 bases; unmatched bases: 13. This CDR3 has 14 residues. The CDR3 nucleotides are TGCAGCTCCAGGGGGTCTACAGGGATCAATGAGCAGTTCTTC. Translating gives CSSRGSTGINEQFF.

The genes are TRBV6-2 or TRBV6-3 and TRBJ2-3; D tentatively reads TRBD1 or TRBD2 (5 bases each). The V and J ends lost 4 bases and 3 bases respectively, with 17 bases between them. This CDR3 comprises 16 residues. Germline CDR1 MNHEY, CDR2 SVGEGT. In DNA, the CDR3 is TGTGCCAGCAGTTGGAAGAGGGGAGAATGGACAGATACGCAGTATTTT. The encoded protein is CASSWKRGEWTDTQYF.

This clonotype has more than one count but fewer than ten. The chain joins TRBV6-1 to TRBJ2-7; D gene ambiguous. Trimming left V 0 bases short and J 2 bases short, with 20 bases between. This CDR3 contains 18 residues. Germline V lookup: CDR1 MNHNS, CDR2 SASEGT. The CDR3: CASSEAFRFPAKTYEQYF. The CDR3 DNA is TGTGCCAGCAGTGAAGCCTTTCGGTTTCCGGCCAAAACCTACGAGCAGTACTTC.

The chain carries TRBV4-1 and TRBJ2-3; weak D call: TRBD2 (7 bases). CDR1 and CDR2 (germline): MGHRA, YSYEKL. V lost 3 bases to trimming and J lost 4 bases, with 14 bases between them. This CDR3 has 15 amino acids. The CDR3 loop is CASSQTGGWADTQYF. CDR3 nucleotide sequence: TGCGCCAGCAGCCAGACGGGGGGCTGGGCAGATACGCAGTATTTT.

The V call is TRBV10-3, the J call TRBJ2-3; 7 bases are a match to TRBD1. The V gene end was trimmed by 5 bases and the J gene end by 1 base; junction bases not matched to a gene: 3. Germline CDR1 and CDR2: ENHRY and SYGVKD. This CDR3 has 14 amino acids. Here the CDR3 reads CAISWGQRTDTQYF. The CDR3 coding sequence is TGTGCCATCAGTTGGGGACAGCGCACAGATACGCAGTATTTT.

CDR3 amino acids: CAISESGREGLNEQFF. CDR3 sequence (DNA): TGTGCCATCAGTGAGTCGGGGAGGGAGGGGCTAAATGAGCAGTTCTTC. The gene calls are TRBV10-3 and TRBJ2-1, with 7 nucleotides matching TRBD2. Germline V CDR1 and CDR2: ENHRY, SYGVKD. V shed 0 bases, J shed 7 bases, and the junction held 9 bases outside the gene matches. This CDR3 is 16 amino acids long.

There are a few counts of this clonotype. The CDR3: CSAREFRRAGSIYNEQFF. The CDR3 DNA sequence: TGCAGTGCTAGAGAGTTCAGACGGGCGGGATCGATTTACAATGAGCAGTTCTTC. The chain is built from TRBV20-1 and TRBJ2-1, with D possibly TRBD2 on 6 matching bases. The CDR3 sequence is 18 residues long. V lost 0 bases to trimming and J lost 4 bases, with 22 bases between them. The germline V gene has CDR1 DFQATT and CDR2 SNEGSKA (reference sequence).

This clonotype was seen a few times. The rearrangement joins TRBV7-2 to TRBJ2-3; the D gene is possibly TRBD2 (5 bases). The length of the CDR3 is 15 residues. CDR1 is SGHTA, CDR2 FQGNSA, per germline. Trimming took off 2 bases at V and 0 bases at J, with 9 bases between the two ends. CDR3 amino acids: CASSLRGTSTDTQYF. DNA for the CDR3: TGTGCCAGCAGCTTACGGGGAACTAGCACAGATACGCAGTATTTT.

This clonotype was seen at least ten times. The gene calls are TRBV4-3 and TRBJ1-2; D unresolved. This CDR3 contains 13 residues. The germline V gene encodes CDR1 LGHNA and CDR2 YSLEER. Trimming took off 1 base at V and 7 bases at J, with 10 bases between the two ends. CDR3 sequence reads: CASSQVGRAGYTF. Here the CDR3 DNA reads TGCGCCAGCAGCCAAGTAGGGAGGGCTGGCTACACCTTC.

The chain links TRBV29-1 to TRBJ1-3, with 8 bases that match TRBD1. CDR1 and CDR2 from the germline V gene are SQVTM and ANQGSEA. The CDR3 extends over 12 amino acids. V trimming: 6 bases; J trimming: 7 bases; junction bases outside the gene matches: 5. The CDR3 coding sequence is TGCAGCGTCCAGGGGGCATCGAACACCATATATTTT. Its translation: CSVQGASNTIYF.

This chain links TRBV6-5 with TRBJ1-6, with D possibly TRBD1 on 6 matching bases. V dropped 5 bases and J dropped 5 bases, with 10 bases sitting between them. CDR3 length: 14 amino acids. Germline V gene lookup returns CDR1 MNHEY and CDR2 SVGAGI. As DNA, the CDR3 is TGTGCCAGCAGTCACAGGGAGCATAATTCACCCCTCCACTTT. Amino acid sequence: CASSHREHNSPLHF.

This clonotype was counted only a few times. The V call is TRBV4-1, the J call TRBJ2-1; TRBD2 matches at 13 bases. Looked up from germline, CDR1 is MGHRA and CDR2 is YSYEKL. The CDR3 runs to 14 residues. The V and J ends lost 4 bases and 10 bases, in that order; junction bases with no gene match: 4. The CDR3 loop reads CASSRTSGSGEQFF. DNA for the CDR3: TGCGCCAGCAGCCGGACTAGCGGGAGTGGAGAGCAGTTCTTC.